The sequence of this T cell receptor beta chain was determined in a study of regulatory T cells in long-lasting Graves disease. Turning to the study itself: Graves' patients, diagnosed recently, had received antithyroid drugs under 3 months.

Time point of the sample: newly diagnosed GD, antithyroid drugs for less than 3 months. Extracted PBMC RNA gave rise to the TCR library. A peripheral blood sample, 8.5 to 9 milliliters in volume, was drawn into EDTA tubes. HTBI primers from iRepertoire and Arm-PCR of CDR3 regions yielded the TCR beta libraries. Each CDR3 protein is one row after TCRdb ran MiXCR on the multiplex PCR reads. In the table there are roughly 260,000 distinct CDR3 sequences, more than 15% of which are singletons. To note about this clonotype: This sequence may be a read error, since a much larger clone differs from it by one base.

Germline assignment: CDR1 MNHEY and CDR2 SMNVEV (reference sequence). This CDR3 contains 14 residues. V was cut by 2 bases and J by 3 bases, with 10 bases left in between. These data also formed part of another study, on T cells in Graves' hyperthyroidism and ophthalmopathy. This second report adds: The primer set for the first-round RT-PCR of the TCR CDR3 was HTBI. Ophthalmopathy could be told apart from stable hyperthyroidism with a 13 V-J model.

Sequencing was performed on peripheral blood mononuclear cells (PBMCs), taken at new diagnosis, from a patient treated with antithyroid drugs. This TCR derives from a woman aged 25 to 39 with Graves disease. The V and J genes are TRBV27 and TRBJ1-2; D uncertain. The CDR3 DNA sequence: TGTGCCAGCAGTTTAAGCCGGATGGACTATGGCTACACCTTC. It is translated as CASSLSRMDYGYTF.